Listed below are T cell receptor beta chains from one sample, sequenced in a study of regulatory T cells in long-lasting Graves disease. TCRdb analysed the multiplex PCR reads with MiXCR anew, one entry per CDR3 protein. Seen here are roughly 400,000 distinct CDR3 sequences, roughly 15% observed once, and the top ten hold less than 30%. The data were also submitted as part of a second study, on T cells in Graves' hyperthyroidism and ophthalmopathy.

The sequencing here drew on peripheral blood mononuclear cells (PBMCs), taken at new diagnosis, from a patient treated with antithyroid drugs. These TCRs come from a woman aged 18 to 35 with Graves disease. The CDR3 runs from the conserved cysteine through the conserved F or W. The D gene is left open where the match is weak. Some rows have no size entry. The others give once, few or many, or a class for an expanded clone.

v_call	d_call	j_call	clone_size	cdr3_aa	cdr3_nt
TRBV18	-	TRBJ1-1	many	CASSPPFREAFF	TGTGCCAGCTCACCACCGTTCAGGGAAGCTTTCTTT
TRBV6-5	-	TRBJ1-6	few	CASSYSTSGSSYNSPLHF	TGTGCCAGCAGTTACTCGACATCGGGGAGCTCCTATAATTCACCCCTCCACTTT
TRBV7-3	-	TRBJ2-7	-	CASSLTGDPGDEQYF	TGTGCCAGCAGCTTAACGGGGGACCCCGGTGATGAGCAGTACTTC
TRBV24-1	TRBD2	TRBJ2-5	many	CATSDQTSGRETQYF	TGTGCCACCAGTGACCAGACTAGCGGAAGAGAGACCCAGTACTTC
TRBV6-5	-	TRBJ1-1	few	CASSSAATGLNTEAFF	TGTGCCAGCAGTTCCGCCGCGACAGGACTGAACACTGAAGCTTTCTTT
TRBV20-1	TRBD2	TRBJ2-3	many	CSASPLALDTQYF	TGCAGTGCTAGTCCACTAGCGTTAGATACGCAGTATTTT
TRBV5-1	-	TRBJ1-4	few	CASSLGTEGEKLFF	TGCGCCAGCAGCTTGGGAACAGAGGGTGAAAAACTGTTTTTT
TRBV5-6	TRBD1	TRBJ2-7	many	CASSLGTGGCNGYEQYF	TGTGCCAGCAGCCTTGGGACAGGGGGTTGTAATGGGTACGAGCAGTACTTC
TRBV18	-	TRBJ2-7	many	CASSPLGESEQYF	TGTGCCAGCTCACCACTTGGGGAGAGCGAGCAGTACTTC
TRBV28	-	TRBJ1-5	-	CASSSRGGGAFRYQPQHF	TGTGCCAGCAGTTCTCGGGGGGGGGGGGCTTTTCGTTATCAGCCCCAGCATTTT
TRBV30	-	TRBJ2-7	few	CAWSPRQLRYEQYF	TGTGCCTGGAGCCCTAGGCAACTACGCTACGAGCAGTACTTC
TRBV5-1	TRBD1	TRBJ2-3	-	CASSLVGGGDTQYF	TGCGCCAGCAGCTTGGTAGGGGGCGGAGATACGCAGTATTTT
TRBV2	TRBD1	TRBJ2-7	many	CASRSRDRVSYEQYF	TGTGCCAGCAGATCCCGGGACAGGGTTTCCTACGAGCAGTACTTC
TRBV5-1	TRBD2	TRBJ2-3	few	CASSLAGAGALDTQYF	TGCGCCAGCAGCTTGGCCGGGGCGGGAGCCCTGGATACGCAGTATTTT
TRBV12-3/TRBV12-4	TRBD1	TRBJ1-5	many	CASSETGSSNQPQHF	TGTGCCAGCAGTGAGACAGGGTCTAGCAATCAGCCCCAGCATTTT
TRBV28	-	TRBJ2-1	many	CASSPSGGMGYNEQFF	TGTGCCAGCAGCCCGAGCGGAGGGATGGGGTACAATGAGCAGTTCTTC
TRBV30	-	TRBJ1-5	many	CAWSVHKDLRNQPQHF	TGTGCCTGGAGTGTACATAAAGACCTCCGAAATCAGCCCCAGCATTTT
TRBV18	-	TRBJ2-1	-	CASSPPSYEQFF	TGTGCCAGCTCACCCCCCTCCTACGAGCAGTTCTTC
TRBV5-1	TRBD2	TRBJ2-2	-	CARTPGLASHSNAGELFF	TGCGCCAGAACCCCGGGACTAGCGTCACACAGCAACGCCGGGGAGCTGTTTTTT
TRBV20-1	-	TRBJ2-7	many	CSAMPGHFPYEQYF	TGCAGTGCTATGCCGGGACACTTCCCATACGAGCAGTACTTC
TRBV4-1	TRBD2	TRBJ2-3	-	CASSPQLAGITDTQYF	TGCGCCAGCAGCCCGCAACTAGCGGGAATAACAGATACGCAGTATTTT
TRBV20-1	-	TRBJ2-1	many	CSAPSQEVTYNEQFF	TGCAGTGCCCCCTCACAGGAGGTAACCTACAATGAGCAGTTCTTC
TRBV7-9	TRBD1	TRBJ2-7	-	CASSKRQGATYEQYF	TGTGCCAGCAGCAAACGACAGGGCGCCACGTACGAGCAGTACTTC
TRBV12-3/TRBV12-4	-	TRBJ2-7	many	CASTPGGGSSYEQYF	TGTGCCAGCACCCCCGGCGGTGGGAGCTCCTACGAGCAGTACTTC
TRBV12-3/TRBV12-4	-	TRBJ1-1	few	CASSFIGEAFF	TGTGCCAGCAGTTTTATAGGGGAAGCTTTCTTT
TRBV29-1	-	TRBJ2-3	many	CSVEELQTSATQYF	TGCAGCGTTGAGGAGTTGCAGACCTCGGCTACGCAGTATTTT
TRBV20-1	TRBD2	TRBJ2-5	many	CSARDLAGGETQYF	TGCAGTGCTAGAGATCTAGCGGGAGGAGAGACCCAGTACTTC
TRBV28	-	TRBJ2-5	many	CASSFQSETQYF	TGTGCCAGCAGTTTTCAAAGCGAGACCCAGTACTTC
TRBV6-1	TRBD1	TRBJ1-5	few	CASNKQGAQPQHF	TGTGCCAGCAATAAGCAGGGGGCCCAGCCCCAGCATTTT
TRBV20-1	-	TRBJ2-2	-	CSARVGRTGELFF	TGCAGTGCTAGAGTCGGAAGGACCGGGGAGCTGTTTTTT
TRBV27	-	TRBJ2-5	many	CASSQRDGLETQYF	TGTGCCAGCAGTCAACGGGACGGATTAGAGACCCAGTACTTC
TRBV9	-	TRBJ2-7	few	CAWSYEQYF	TGTGCCTGGAGCTACGAGCAGTACTTC
TRBV28	TRBD1	TRBJ2-3	many	CASSSQGDRGADTQYF	TGTGCCAGCAGTTCCCAGGGGGACAGGGGTGCAGATACGCAGTATTTT
TRBV24-1	TRBD2	TRBJ2-3	many	CATRAGTSSTDTQYF	TGTGCCACACGAGCCGGGACTAGCAGCACAGATACGCAGTATTTT
TRBV11-2	TRBD1	TRBJ1-2	many	CASSPGTGNGYTF	TGTGCCAGCAGCCCCGGGACAGGGAATGGCTACACCTTC
TRBV20-1	-	TRBJ1-2	-	CSAGGFNYGYTF	TGCAGTGCAGGGGGATTTAACTATGGCTACACCTTC
TRBV28	TRBD1	TRBJ2-7	many	CASTSRGPYEQYF	TGTGCCAGCACCTCTAGGGGGCCCTACGAGCAGTACTTC
TRBV29-1	TRBD1	TRBJ1-4	-	CSVPDFLGGKLFF	TGCAGCGTGCCCGATTTTTTAGGGGGCAAGCTGTTTTTT
TRBV10-2	TRBD2	TRBJ2-1	-	CASGLAGPYNEQFF	TGCGCCAGCGGGTTAGCGGGCCCCTACAATGAGCAGTTCTTC